This note documents a single T cell receptor (beta chain) sequence. This record belongs to a study of T-cell memory formation after mild COVID-19. Researchers used 5'RACE with constant-segment primers to make TCR alpha and TCR beta cDNA libraries that carry sample barcodes and UMIs. Each CDR3 protein gets one entry after TCRdb re-called the 5' RACE reads with MiXCR. The table has a few hundred thousand distinct CDR3 sequences, over 15% seen once. The germline V gene has CDR1 SEHNR and CDR2 FQNEAQ (reference sequence). The CDR3 is made up of 14 amino acids. Trimming cost V 3 bases and J 8 bases, with 14 bases left between them.

The sequenced material came from PBMCs or a T cell subset sorted from them (not recorded which). This TCR was sampled from a man younger than 35 who had mild COVID-19 (a few samples of this study predate the infection). Cell type and time point are not known. The gene calls are TRBV7-9 and TRBJ1-3, with D tentatively TRBD1 (5 bases). CDR3 sequence reads: CASSLSDSSHTIYF. Here the CDR3 DNA reads TGTGCCAGCAGCTTGTCCGACAGTTCTCACACCATATATTTT.